This T cell receptor (beta chain) was identified in a study of blood T cells in healthy people across ages (dated by TCRdb to between 2014 and 2017). In terms of the full investigation: In model experiments, template switching captured about one uniquely barcoded TCR beta cDNA molecule for every two T cells. Age-related changes in TCR beta repertoire diversity were measured in the study by deep sequencing normalized with unique cDNA molecular identifiers. Using the same blood draw, the study looked at two additional independent replicas of 1 million unique cDNA reads for two donors, one aged 18 to 30 and the other aged 80 or older. The donors were split into four age groups: young (average about 16 years), middle-aged (around 40), aged (more than 55) and long-lived (roughly 80). To avoid experimental bias, donors of different ages were distributed randomly across sequencing lanes.

What the work shows at the level of the full study, not this receptor alone: Bulk unsorted PBMC profiling prevented conclusive comparison of naive and antigen-experienced compartments. Because donor CMV infection status was unknown, age-related changes in expanded clonotypes were potentially confounded. Observed TCR beta diversity per million T cells fell roughly linearly with age, and a significant reduction was already apparent by age about 43. Observed TCR beta diversity correlated strongly with the percentage of naive T cells measured by flow cytometry. Compared with the aged group, the long-lived group had more naive CD4+ T cells, fewer expanded clones and increased TCR diversity, a pattern suggesting age selection. Estimates of total diversity based on one million sequenced T cells were considered lower bounds and underestimates.

Libraries were constructed by 5' RACE. TCRdb names Illumina HiSeq 2500 as the instrument used. A second PCR of roughly 7 to 11 cycles was performed with a sample-barcoded 5' primer and a J-beta primer mix. A template-switch 5' adaptor carrying 12 random nucleotides introduced a unique molecular identifier onto each TCR beta cDNA molecule. At least 3 million CDR3-containing paired-end reads were obtained from each sample. The Mint cDNA synthesis kit, primed by a TRBC-specific oligonucleotide, was used to synthesize first-strand cDNA from all RNA. After uracil-DNA glycosylase treatment, a first 18-cycle PCR used universal primers M1SS and BC2_uni_R on all cDNA. The source study handled its data this way. Normalization of each sample was performed by random selection of 1 million high-quality reads, each carrying a distinct molecular identifier. Reads sharing molecular identifiers were discarded rather than binned into consensus sequences. MiTCR, run with a Q25 quality threshold and the strictest error-elimination algorithm, handled CDR3 identification, clonotype clustering and error correction. A nonparametric unseen species model using Euler transformation provided a lower-bound estimate of total TCR beta diversity. The public reads were run again by TCRdb, first through fastp at Q25 and then through MiXCR, and only productive beta chains were kept. Entries that share a CDR3 protein sequence are merged under the most common genes and DNA. It is TCRdb's table, rather than the study itself, that gives the V and J calls and clone size. This sample holds just under 900,000 distinct CDR3 sequences; roughly 26% were observed only once. The ten largest clones capture around 15% of the sample.

In its sample, this clonotype was seen many times. It lacks a known antigen. No much larger clone exists at a distance of one base, and base qualities are not known. The donors were roughly 39 Caucasian individuals from Russia, aged about 6 to 95 years, who were systemically healthy. Each donor gave 9 to 10 milliliters of peripheral blood, collected into EDTA-treated Vacutainer tubes. Ficoll-Paque density-gradient centrifugation was used to isolate PBMCs, with at least 6.5 million per sample. Total RNA, at least 5.5 micrograms per sample, was extracted from PBMCs with Trizol reagent. For every donor, an aliquot of PBMCs went through flow cytometry to measure the percentages of naive CD45RAhigh/CD27high T cells. Input material: blood. This TCR came from an elderly woman in good health.

For the CDR3, the sequence is CASSSRGQLGGETQYF. The DNA reads as follows: TGTGCCAGCAGCTCCCGTGGGCAGCTGGGGGGAGAGACCCAGTACTTC. The rearranged chain carries TRBV11-2 and TRBJ2-5; D gene: possibly TRBD2, on 6 matching bases. The germline V gene sets CDR1 to SGHAT and CDR2 to FQNNGV. The junction shows trimming of 4 bases on V and 4 bases on J, plus 19 bases between the germline ends. The CDR3 runs 16 residues from the cysteine to the phenylalanine. Of the read, only the CDR3 DNA is kept; its 48 bases are in frame from base 1.